The 9 T cell receptor beta chains below were found in one sample sequenced in a study of blood T cell repertoires in COVID-19. Some clones are missing from TCRdb's copy, which holds only in-frame ones; the method was immunoSEQ multiplex PCR. The repertoire has 250,000 to 300,000 clones, around 90% of them found once; the top ten carry roughly 2.2%. Sample: peripheral blood. Receptors were obtained from a woman aged 45-65 years who had recovered from COVID-19.

This clone was seen a few times. The chain combines TRBV6-2 or TRBV6-3 with TRBJ1-1, with D perhaps TRBD1 (5 bases). The germline gives CDR1 MNHEY, CDR2 SVGEGT. This CDR3 region has 15 residues. With 6 bases removed from V and 0 bases from J, the gap between germline ends came to 14 bases. Here the CDR3 reads CASSSPRGVNTEAFF. The CDR3 DNA reads TGTGCCAGCAGCAGCCCCCGGGGGGTGAACACTGAAGCTTTCTTT.

This clone was found once. The chain recombines TRBV6-4 with TRBJ1-1; 8 bases are shared with TRBD1. CDR3 length equals 13 residues. With V trimmed by 4 bases and J by 6 bases, 4 bases remained unmatched. Germline-derived CDR1 and CDR2 are MRHNA and SNTAGT. The CDR3 DNA is TGTGCCAGCAGTGCCCGGGACAGGCCTGAAGCTTTCTTT. It codes for CASSARDRPEAFF.

The chain employs TRBV9 and TRBJ2-1, with D tentatively TRBD2 (5 bases). Trimming shortened V by 4 bases and J by 1 base, and 15 bases separated the two germline ends. Germline CDR1 SGDLS, CDR2 YYNGEE. This CDR3 is 16 amino acids long. In DNA form, the CDR3 reads TGTGCCAGCAGCCAACTTAGAGGGCTTTCCTACAATGAGCAGTTCTTC. Its translation is CASSQLRGLSYNEQFF.

The chain recombines TRBV6-5 with TRBJ1-1; D unresolved. This CDR3 contains 15 residues. Trimming left V 2 bases short and J 1 base short, with 11 bases between. The germline V gene has CDR1 MNHEY and CDR2 SVGAGI. The CDR3 region is CASSYGGQANTEAFF. DNA of the CDR3: TGTGCCAGCAGTTACGGAGGGCAGGCGAACACTGAAGCTTTCTTT.

V usage is TRBV5-1 and J usage is TRBJ1-5, with 7 bases aligning to TRBD1. Germline V gene lookup returns CDR1 SGHRS and CDR2 YFSETQ. The CDR3 covers 16 residues. V dropped 2 bases and J dropped 3; count of bases not matched to a gene: 8. The CDR3 loop reads CASSLLRTGYNQPQHF. CDR3 sequence (DNA): TGCGCCAGCAGCTTACTTAGGACAGGCTACAATCAGCCCCAGCATTTT. The full variable domain, completed using reference TRBV5-1 and TRBJ1-5, is KAGVTQTPRYLIKTRGQQVTLSCSPISGHRSVSWYQQTPGQGLQFLFEYFSETQRNKGNFPGRFSGRQFSNSRSEMNVSTLELGDSALYLCASSLLRTGYNQPQHFGDGTRLSIL.

The V gene is TRBV5-1, the J gene TRBJ1-2, with D tentatively TRBD1 (6 bases). CDR1 and CDR2 (germline): SGHRS, YFSETQ. This CDR3 contains 15 residues. V was shortened by 0 bases and J by 2 bases, with 11 bases between the two germline ends. CDR3 residues: CASSLGQALNYGYTF. CDR3 DNA sequence: TGCGCCAGCAGCTTGGGACAGGCCTTGAACTATGGCTACACCTTC.

This chain joins TRBV20-1 and TRBJ2-5, with unresolved D. The V and J ends lost 2 bases and 5 bases respectively, with 3 bases between them. CDR1 is DFQATT, CDR2 SNEGSKA, per germline (reference sequence). The CDR3 runs 10 residues. The CDR3 is CSARSETQYF. CDR3 nucleotide sequence: TGCAGTGCTAGAAGCGAGACCCAGTACTTC.

This clone was recorded a few times. V gene TRBV11-2 combines with J gene TRBJ2-3; possible D gene TRBD2, 6 bases. Germline-derived CDR1 and CDR2 are SGHAT and FQNNGV. This CDR3 is built from 15 residues. V lost 1 base and J lost 3, with 11 bases in between. The CDR3 loop is CASSLVAGPTDTQYF. The CDR3 region has the DNA TGTGCCAGCAGCTTAGTCGCGGGGCCTACAGATACGCAGTATTTT. Variable domain in full (rest from reference TRBV11-2 and TRBJ2-3): EAGVAQSPRYKIIEKRQSVAFWCNPISGHATLYWYQQILGQGPKLLIQFQNNGVVDDSQLPKDRFSAERLKGVDSTLKIQPAKLEDSAVYLCASSLVAGPTDTQYFGPGTRLTVL.

The rearrangement links TRBV29-1 to TRBJ1-5; TRBD1 agrees at 7 bases. V lost 6 bases and J lost 5; bases outside the gene matches: 7. The CDR3 loop spans 13 amino acids. Germline values: CDR1 SQVTM, CDR2 ANQGSEA. CDR3 DNA sequence: TGCAGCGTCGCTATCGGGACAGATCAGCCCCAGCATTTT. It codes for CSVAIGTDQPQHF.